The 18 T cell receptor beta chains presented below share a single source sample, sequenced in a study of T cell responses to AZD1222 COVID-19 vaccine. Some clones are missing from TCRdb's copy, which holds only in-frame ones; the method was immunoSEQ multiplex PCR. The sample consists of 180,000 or so clones, roughly nine tenths of them appearing once. The sequencing here drew on peripheral blood, taken on day 0 of AZD1222 vaccination. The source is an adult in good health.

V is TRBV6-5 and J is TRBJ1-2, with 8 nucleotides matching TRBD1. CDR3 length: 15 residues. Trimming removed 5 bases from V and 4 bases from J; junction bases left unmatched: 9. Germline CDR1 MNHEY, CDR2 SVGAGI. DNA of the CDR3: TGTGCCAGCAGTCCCCGAACAGGGGGTTCCTATGGCTACACCTTC. This sequence encodes CASSPRTGGSYGYTF.

This sequence joins TRBV6-6 and TRBJ1-1, with a tentative D call TRBD1 (6 bases). V lost 5 bases to trimming and J lost 5 bases, with 18 bases between them. In germline, CDR1 is MNHNY, CDR2 SVGAGI (reference sequence). The CDR3 runs to 15 residues. Written as DNA, the CDR3 is TGTGCCAGCAGTGGCCCGGGACAAGCGAGGACTGAAGCTTTCTTT. Translation: CASSGPGQARTEAFF.

J is TRBJ1-1 and V is TRBV19; TRBD1 matches at 8 bases. From germline, CDR1 is LNHDA and CDR2 SQIVND (reference sequence). The length of the CDR3 is 15 residues. With 5 bases clipped from V and 2 bases from J, the junction kept 7 bases outside the gene matches. The CDR3 DNA reads TGTGCCAGTAGTCAACCAGGGGGCGCAAACACTGAAGCTTTCTTT. This codes for CASSQPGGANTEAFF.

As concerns this clone: Different DNA sequences within this sample yield the same CDR3. The chain is built from TRBV27 and TRBJ1-6; TRBD1 aligns across 10 bases. Germline V gives CDR1 MNHEY, CDR2 SMNVEV (reference sequence). V was clipped by 5 bases and J by 10 bases; unmatched bases: 8. The CDR3 sequence is 15 residues long. The CDR3 spells CASSRTGTGDSPLHF. DNA for the CDR3: TGTGCCAGCAGTCGTACCGGGACAGGGGACTCACCCCTCCACTTT.

V usage is TRBV5-6 and J usage is TRBJ1-1; tentative D call: TRBD1 (6 bases). CDR3 length: 13 amino acids. V lost 3 bases and J lost 4, with 10 bases in between. CDR1 is SGHDT and CDR2 is YYEEEE in the germline V gene. Written as DNA, the CDR3 is TGTGCCAGCAGCTGGGCAGGGGCCACTGAAGCTTTCTTT. It is translated as CASSWAGATEAFF.

The rearrangement links TRBV15 to TRBJ1-2, with D perhaps TRBD1 (6 bases). CDR3 length equals 16 residues. Trimming took 5 bases from V and 6 from J, leaving 22 bases between them. Germline-derived CDR1 and CDR2 are LNHNV and YYDKDF (reference sequence). DNA of the CDR3: TGTGCCACCAGCCGCGAGACAGGTCCTACCCCCGATGGCTACACCTTC. It encodes CATSRETGPTPDGYTF.

The sample holds a few counts of this clone. CDR3 nucleotides: TGTGCCAGCAGCTTAGATCTGGCGAACACTGAAGCTTTCTTT. Residues: CASSLDLANTEAFF. This chain connects TRBV11-2 to TRBJ1-1; D is uncertain. CDR3 length equals 14 residues. Germline values: CDR1 SGHAT, CDR2 FQNNGV. Trimming left V 0 bases short and J 1 base short, with 6 bases between.

The chain combines TRBV5-1 with TRBJ1-4; TRBD1 agrees at 8 bases. The CDR3 is made up of 16 amino acids. V shed 4 bases and J 5 bases; nucleotides not matched to a gene: 10. Germline CDR1 SGHRS, CDR2 YFSETQ. The DNA for the CDR3 is TGCGCCAGCAGCGCAACCATCGGGACAGGCAATGAAAAACTGTTTTTT. Translating it yields CASSATIGTGNEKLFF.

The V and J genes are TRBV27 and TRBJ2-2; the D gene is possibly TRBD1 (6 bases). V lost 7 bases and J lost 1, with 10 bases in between. This CDR3 is 14 amino acids long. The germline V gene has CDR1 MNHEY and CDR2 SMNVEV (reference sequence). This CDR3 is CASTRQENTGELFF. CDR3 nucleotide sequence: TGTGCCAGCACCAGACAGGAGAACACCGGGGAGCTGTTTTTT.

This clone was recorded only once. The J gene is TRBJ1-4, the V gene TRBV19; a possible D gene is TRBD1 (6 bases). V lost 6 bases and J lost 6, with 17 bases in between. Germline assignment: CDR1 LNHDA and CDR2 SQIVND (reference sequence). The CDR3 covers 15 residues. CDR3 residues: CASSRTASIDEKLFF. In nucleotides, the CDR3 is TGTGCCAGTAGCAGGACAGCATCTATCGATGAAAAACTGTTTTTT.

This chain links TRBV30 with TRBJ2-4, with D possibly being TRBD1 (5 bases). The V end was cut by 1 base, the J end by 12 bases, with 10 bases between. Per the germline V gene, CDR1 is GTSNPN and CDR2 is SVGIG (reference sequence). The CDR3 loop spans 11 amino acids. CDR3 DNA: TGTGCCTGGAGTGATGGGGCAGATCAGTACTTC. It encodes CAWSDGADQYF.

This clone has only one observation. The genes are TRBV6-5 and TRBJ2-3, with unresolved D. In germline, CDR1 is MNHEY, CDR2 SVGAGI. Trimming took 7 bases from V and 8 from J, leaving 10 bases between them. The CDR3 spans 11 residues. The DNA of the CDR3 is TGTGCCAGCATGGTAGCAAGTACGCAGTATTTT. It yields the protein CASMVASTQYF.

The chain links TRBV7-6 to TRBJ1-5; D is unclear. CDR1 is SGHVS and CDR2 is FNYEAQ in the germline V gene. V was cut by 1 base and J by 7 bases, with 8 bases left in between. The CDR3 length is 13 residues. The CDR3 coding sequence is TGTGCCAGCAGCTTAGGTGATGGGCAGCCCCAGCATTTT. As protein: CASSLGDGQPQHF.

The genes are TRBV18 and TRBJ1-1, with TRBD1 identical over 9 bases. The V gene end was trimmed by 6 bases and the J gene end by 11 bases; junction bases not matched to a gene: 10. The germline V gene encodes CDR1 KGHSH and CDR2 LQKENI. The CDR3 contains 13 residues. The CDR3 DNA is TGTGCCAGCTCCCCAGGACAGGGGCTGGAGGCTTTCTTT. Amino acid sequence: CASSPGQGLEAFF.

V and J are TRBV27 and TRBJ1-2; D gene uncertain. The V gene's germline CDR1 is MNHEY and CDR2 SMNVEV (reference sequence). V lost 6 bases to trimming and J lost 4 bases, with 15 bases between them. This CDR3 spans 14 amino acids. Written as DNA, the CDR3 is TGTGCCAGCAGCCAATATACAGTGGGCTATGGCTACACCTTC. Residues: CASSQYTVGYGYTF.

This chain connects TRBV4-1 to TRBJ1-4; 9 positions match TRBD1. V shed 4 bases, J shed 8 bases, and the junction held 5 bases outside the gene matches. The CDR3 covers 14 residues. Germline-derived CDR1 and CDR2 are MGHRA and YSYEKL. The CDR3 region is CASSPGQGREKLFF. Written as DNA, the CDR3 is TGCGCCAGCAGCCCCGGACAGGGGCGCGAAAAACTGTTTTTT.

This chain uses TRBV19 with TRBJ1-5; 9 bases fit TRBD1. The CDR3 runs to 16 residues. With 4 bases clipped from V and 6 bases from J, the junction kept 10 bases outside the gene matches. Germline lookup yields CDR1 LNHDA and CDR2 SQIVND (reference sequence). The CDR3 region is CASSTLQGATGQPQHF. As DNA, the CDR3 is TGTGCCAGTAGTACGCTACAGGGGGCGACAGGTCAGCCCCAGCATTTT.

The chain is built from TRBV6-5 and TRBJ1-2; D is unclear. The CDR3 sequence is 13 residues long. Germline CDR1 is MNHEY and CDR2 is SVGAGI. Trimming cost V 1 base and J 5 bases, with 8 bases left between them. CDR3 amino acids: CASSYYGIYGYTF. In DNA, the CDR3 is TGTGCCAGCAGTTACTATGGGATATATGGCTACACCTTC.